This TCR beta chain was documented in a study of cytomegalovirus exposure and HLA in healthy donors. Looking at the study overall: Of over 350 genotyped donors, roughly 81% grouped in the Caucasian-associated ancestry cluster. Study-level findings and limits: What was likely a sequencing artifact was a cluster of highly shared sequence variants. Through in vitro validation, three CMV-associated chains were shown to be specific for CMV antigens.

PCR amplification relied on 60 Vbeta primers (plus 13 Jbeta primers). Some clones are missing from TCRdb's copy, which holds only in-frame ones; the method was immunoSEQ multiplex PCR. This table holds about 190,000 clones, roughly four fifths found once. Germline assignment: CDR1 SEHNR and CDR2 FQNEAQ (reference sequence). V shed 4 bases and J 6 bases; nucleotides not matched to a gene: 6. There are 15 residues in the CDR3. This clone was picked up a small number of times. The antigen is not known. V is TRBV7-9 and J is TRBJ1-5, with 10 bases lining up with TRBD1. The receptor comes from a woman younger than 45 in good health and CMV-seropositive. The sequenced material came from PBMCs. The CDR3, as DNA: TGTGCCAGCAGCTCCGGGACAGGGGCCGGTCAGCCCCAGCATTTT. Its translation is CASSSGTGAGQPQHF.